This note documents a single TCR beta chain sequence. The data belong to a study of blood T cell repertoires in COVID-19. Only in-frame clones appear in the TCRdb table, and some are missing; sequencing was by immunoSEQ multiplex PCR. The table has about 210,000 clones, about 90% seen once. V gave up 3 bases and J gave up 3 bases, with 11 bases separating them. In germline, CDR1 is LNHNV, CDR2 YYDKDF (reference sequence). This CDR3 comprises 15 residues. This receptor was obtained from a man aged 18-30 years with active or convalescent COVID-19. Sequenced material: peripheral blood. The genes are TRBV15 and TRBJ2-2; no clear D gene. The CDR3 protein is CATSSRDGYTGELFF. CDR3 DNA sequence: TGTGCCACCAGCAGTCGAGACGGGTACACCGGGGAGCTGTTTTTT.